A single sample is the source of the 20 T cell receptor beta chains below, sequenced in a study of neoadjuvant nivolumab and ipilimumab in lung cancer. Some clones are missing from TCRdb's copy, which holds only in-frame ones; the method was immunoSEQ multiplex PCR. Seen here are about 27,000 clones, about 80% observed once, and the top ten hold about 20%. The specimen was tumor tissue, collected after neoadjuvant nivolumab, alone or with ipilimumab, at or shortly before surgery. These receptors were taken from an adult with non-small cell lung cancer.

V is TRBV6-1 and J is TRBJ2-7; TRBD1 matches 11 bases. The CDR3 runs to 14 residues. The ends lost 5 bases at V and 5 bases at J; junction bases unmatched: 5. CDR1 is MNHNS and CDR2 is SASEGT in the germline V gene. CDR3 bases: TGTGCCAGCAGTTTGGACAGGGGGCGGAACGAGCAGTACTTC. Protein product: CASSLDRGRNEQYF.

The chain is built from TRBV7-3 and TRBJ2-1; D is undetermined. From germline, CDR1 is SGHTA and CDR2 FQGTGA. Trimming pared 2 bases from V and 1 base from J, leaving 6 bases between. This CDR3 is 14 amino acids long. The CDR3 region has the DNA TGTGCCAGCAGCTTAGATATATCCTACAATGAGCAGTTCTTC. This codes for CASSLDISYNEQFF.

The rearrangement joins TRBV4-1 to TRBJ1-2; perhaps TRBD1 as D (5 bases). The CDR3 loop spans 15 amino acids. CDR1 MGHRA and CDR2 YSYEKL come from the germline V gene. V dropped 1 base and J dropped 3 bases, with 12 bases sitting between them. The CDR3 DNA follows: TGCGCCAGCAGCCAAGGATATCAGGGATACTATGGCTACACCTTC. Amino acid sequence: CASSQGYQGYYGYTF.

The rearrangement joins TRBV5-1 to TRBJ2-2, with D maybe TRBD1 (6 bases). V was pared by 5 bases and J by 6 bases, with 8 bases between. The CDR3 spans 12 residues. Germline V gene sequence: CDR1 SGHRS, CDR2 YFSETQ. CDR3 protein: CASRGHPGELFF. In nucleotides, the CDR3 is TGCGCCAGCAGGGGACACCCCGGGGAGCTGTTTTTT.

CDR3 nucleotide sequence: TGTGCCAGCGGGCTACAGGGCTATGGCTACACCTTC. Its translation is CASGLQGYGYTF. This rearrangement joins TRBV6-5 to TRBJ1-2, with D perhaps matching TRBD1 (6 bases). Looked up from germline, CDR1 is MNHEY and CDR2 is SVGAGI. CDR3 size: 12 residues. The V end was cut by 8 bases, the J end by 4 bases, with 11 bases between.

The V gene is TRBV18, the J gene TRBJ2-6, with unresolved D. CDR3 length equals 16 residues. The germline V gene encodes CDR1 KGHSH and CDR2 LQKENI. V dropped 3 bases and J dropped 0 bases, with 9 bases sitting between them. This CDR3 reads CASSPVQGSGANVLTF. Written as DNA, the CDR3 is TGTGCCAGCTCACCGGTTCAAGGCTCTGGGGCCAACGTCCTGACTTTC.

This clone was counted between two and nine times. The J gene is TRBJ1-5, the V gene TRBV28, with TRBD1 as a possible D gene (5 bases). The CDR3 totals 16 residues. The V and J ends lost 5 bases and 2 bases respectively, with 16 bases between them. Germline CDR1 is MDHEN and CDR2 is SYDVKM. CDR3: CASSPPGTIGNQPQHF. Here the CDR3 DNA reads TGTGCCAGCAGTCCTCCAGGGACGATAGGCAATCAGCCCCAGCATTTT.

This sequence joins TRBV11-2 and TRBJ1-6; 8 bases line up with TRBD1. There are 15 residues in the CDR3. CDR1 and CDR2 (germline): SGHAT, FQNNGV. Trimming removed 4 bases from V and 11 bases from J; junction bases left unmatched: 10. The CDR3 nucleotides are TGTGCCAGCAGCTACTCGGACAGGGTAGGAGCACCCCTCCACTTT. This encodes CASSYSDRVGAPLHF.

The chain uses TRBV5-5 and TRBJ2-3, with D uncertain. The CDR3 consists of 11 residues. Germline CDR1 reads SGHKS; CDR2 reads YYEKEE (reference sequence). V lost 4 bases to trimming and J lost 4 bases, with 4 bases between them. The CDR3 sequence: CASSESDTQYF. CDR3 in DNA: TGTGCCAGCAGCGAATCAGATACGCAGTATTTT.

CDR3 in amino acids: CASSLDSFSGYTF. CDR3 DNA: TGTGCCAGCAGCCTAGACAGTTTTTCGGGCTACACCTTC. This rearrangement joins TRBV7-9 to TRBJ1-2, with a possible D match to TRBD1 (5 bases). The V gene's germline CDR1 is SEHNR and CDR2 FQNEAQ (reference sequence). The V and J ends lost 5 bases and 8 bases respectively, with 15 bases between them. The CDR3 runs 13 residues.

The chain employs TRBV4-3 and TRBJ2-3; TRBD2 agrees at 12 bases. V trimming: 2 bases; J trimming: 6 bases; junction bases outside the gene matches: 6. The germline CDR1 and CDR2 sequences are LGHNA and YSLEER. This CDR3 contains 16 residues. Here the CDR3 DNA reads TGCGCCAGCAGCCAACTAGCGGGGGGGGGTCCGGATACGCAGTATTTT. It specifies CASSQLAGGGPDTQYF.

The V and J genes are TRBV6-5 and TRBJ2-5; a possible D gene is TRBD1 (6 bases). This CDR3 region has 15 residues. V gave up 6 bases and J gave up 7 bases, with 21 bases separating them. Germline CDR1 is MNHEY and CDR2 is SVGAGI. The CDR3 DNA reads as TGTGCCAGCAGCCATCAGGGGATGGGGTTTTCGACCCAGTACTTC. Translation: CASSHQGMGFSTQYF.

The gene calls are TRBV11-2 and TRBJ2-7; 7 bases are a match to TRBD1. The CDR3 is 15 residues long. The ends lost 4 bases at V and 5 bases at J; junction bases unmatched: 11. Germline V gene data show CDR1 as SGHAT and CDR2 as FQNNGV. CDR3 protein: CASSSTGWDSHEQYF. The CDR3 nucleotides are TGTGCCAGCAGCTCGACAGGGTGGGATTCCCACGAGCAGTACTTC.

This clone has a handful of counts. The V gene is TRBV11-1, the J gene TRBJ2-5, with D uncertain. Trimming left V 5 bases short and J 2 bases short, with 3 bases between. Per germline, CDR1 SGHAT and CDR2 FQDESV (reference sequence). The CDR3 runs 11 residues. CDR3 nucleotides: TGTGCCAGCAGCGAACAAGAGACCCAGTACTTC. This translates into CASSEQETQYF.

The rearrangement uses TRBV4-2 and TRBJ1-2; D gene unclear. V lost 0 bases and J 4 bases, leaving 12 bases between the germline ends. Germline-derived CDR1 and CDR2 are LGHNA and YNFKEQ. This CDR3 region has 15 residues. The CDR3 is CASSQDGVAPYGYTF. In DNA, the CDR3 is TGTGCCAGCAGCCAAGATGGGGTTGCGCCCTATGGCTACACCTTC.

This rearrangement joins TRBV7-6 to TRBJ1-2, with D maybe TRBD1 (6 bases). Germline assignment: CDR1 SGHVS and CDR2 FNYEAQ. The CDR3 has 13 amino acids. Trimming took 5 bases from V and 2 from J, leaving 9 bases between them. The CDR3 DNA reads as TGTGCCAGCAGCCCGACAGGAAACTATGGCTACACCTTC. This translates into CASSPTGNYGYTF.

This clone was counted between two and nine times. V usage is TRBV6-1 and J usage is TRBJ1-4; no definite D call. Trimming pared 2 bases from V and 4 bases from J, leaving 11 bases between. Germline V gene data show CDR1 as MNHNS and CDR2 as SASEGT. This CDR3 spans 15 amino acids. The CDR3 sequence is CASSERPRGNEKLFF. As DNA, the CDR3 is TGTGCCAGCAGTGAACGGCCACGCGGTAATGAAAAACTGTTTTTT.

This chain uses TRBV30 with TRBJ2-5, with D possibly called TRBD1 or TRBD2 (5 bases each). V lost 1 base and J lost 1, with 16 bases in between. This CDR3 region has 16 residues. CDR1 is GTSNPN, CDR2 SVGIG, per germline (reference sequence). This CDR3 is CAWSAPRDGAQETQYF. DNA of the CDR3: TGTGCCTGGAGTGCGCCTCGGGACGGGGCCCAAGAGACCCAGTACTTC.

The chain has TRBV10-2 and TRBJ2-2, with TRBD1 matching 7 bases. With 9 bases clipped from V and 2 bases from J, the junction kept 6 bases outside the gene matches. The CDR3 sequence is 14 residues long. Germline values: CDR1 WSHSY, CDR2 SAAADI. The CDR3 DNA follows: TGCGCCAGTTCCCGGGACAGAAACACCGGGGAGCTGTTTTTT. It yields the protein CASSRDRNTGELFF.

This clone occurred once. V and J are TRBV7-8 and TRBJ1-5; 8 positions agree with TRBD1. The CDR3 covers 18 residues. The trim removed 4 bases at V and 7 bases at J, leaving 18 bases unmatched. The germline CDR1 and CDR2 sequences are SGHVS and FQNEAQ. The CDR3 DNA reads TGTGCCAGCAGCTCCTTTGGACAGGGTAAGGGTACTTGGCAGCCCCAGCATTTT. Translating it yields CASSSFGQGKGTWQPQHF. Complete variable domain (other parts from reference TRBV7-8 and TRBJ1-5): GAGVSQSPRYKVAKRGQDVALRCDPISGHVSLFWYQQALGQGPEFLTYFQNEAQLDKSGLPSDRFFAERPEGSVSTLKIQRTQQEDSAVYLCASSSFGQGKGTWQPQHFGDGTRLSIL.